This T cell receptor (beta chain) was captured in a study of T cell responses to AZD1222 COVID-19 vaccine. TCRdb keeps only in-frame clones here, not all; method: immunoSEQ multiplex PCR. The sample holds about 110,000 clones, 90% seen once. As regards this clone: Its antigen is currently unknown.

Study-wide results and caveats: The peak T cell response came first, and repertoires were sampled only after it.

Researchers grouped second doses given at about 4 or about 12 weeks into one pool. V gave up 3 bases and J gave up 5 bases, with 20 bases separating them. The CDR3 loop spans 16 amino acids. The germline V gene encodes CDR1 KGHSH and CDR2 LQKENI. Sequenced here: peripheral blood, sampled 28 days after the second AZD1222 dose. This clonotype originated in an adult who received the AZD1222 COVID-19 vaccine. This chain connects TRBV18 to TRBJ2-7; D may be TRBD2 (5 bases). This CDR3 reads CASSPGRDGTRHEQYF. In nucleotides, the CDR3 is TGTGCCAGCTCACCGGGCCGGGATGGTACGAGGCACGAGCAGTACTTC.